These 18 T cell receptor beta chains share one sample of origin, sequenced in a study of blood T cell repertoires in COVID-19. The table came from immunoSEQ multiplex PCR; TCRdb's copy has only in-frame clones and leaves some out. The data contain some 300,000 clones, over 80% of them singletons. Sequencing was performed on peripheral blood. The receptor source for this set is a woman between 50 and 59 years old with active or convalescent COVID-19.

This chain links TRBV28 with TRBJ2-7; D possibly corresponds to TRBD2 (5 bases). The CDR3 extends over 14 amino acids. Trimming cost V 7 bases and J 3 bases, with 16 bases left between them. Germline V gene sequence: CDR1 MDHEN, CDR2 SYDVKM. The CDR3 sequence: CASKERPRVYEQYF. For the CDR3, the DNA is TGTGCCAGCAAGGAGCGACCGAGGGTCTACGAGCAGTACTTC.

The J gene is TRBJ2-1, the V gene TRBV3-1 (or the pseudogene TRBV3-2); 9 bases line up with TRBD2. The CDR3 contains 16 residues. V lost 7 bases to trimming and J lost 4 bases; unmatched junction nucleotides: 11. Germline V gene lookup returns CDR1 LGHDT and CDR2 YNNKEL (reference sequence). DNA of the CDR3: TGTGCCAGCACTCCAAAGTGGCTAGCGGGGTACAATGAGCAGTTCTTC. It is translated as CASTPKWLAGYNEQFF.

CDR3 amino acids: CASSLAGHFYTEAFF. CDR3 sequence (DNA): TGTGCCAGCAGCTTAGCGGGACACTTCTACACTGAAGCTTTCTTT. The rearrangement joins TRBV7-9 to TRBJ1-1; TRBD1 might be the D (6 bases). The CDR3 is 15 residues long. The germline V and J ends were trimmed by 0 bases and 3 bases, with 11 bases remaining between them. From germline, CDR1 is SEHNR and CDR2 FQNEAQ (reference sequence).

The chain links TRBV7-9 to TRBJ2-7; 13 nucleotides line up with TRBD2. Germline-derived CDR1 and CDR2 are SEHNR and FQNEAQ (reference sequence). The CDR3 is 17 residues long. Germline trimming cut 5 bases from V and 2 bases from J; bases unmatched to any gene: 9. For the CDR3, the DNA is TGTGCCAGCAGCCGAACAGTCGGACTAGCGGGAGCCTACGAGCAGTACTTC. It codes for CASSRTVGLAGAYEQYF.

V and J are TRBV4-1 and TRBJ2-7; 12 positions agree with TRBD2. The CDR3 is 15 residues long. Per germline, CDR1 MGHRA and CDR2 YSYEKL. The J segment lost 3 bases and the V segment lost 3 bases, leaving 3 bases of the junction unmatched. Here the CDR3 DNA reads TGCGCCAGCAGCCACCAGACTAGCGGGAGCTACGAGCAGTACTTC. This translates into CASSHQTSGSYEQYF.

This rearrangement joins TRBV5-6 to TRBJ1-1; TRBD1 matches at 8 bases. CDR3 length: 17 amino acids. Germline V gene sequence: CDR1 SGHDT, CDR2 YYEEEE. V trimming: 3 bases; J trimming: 0 bases; junction bases outside the gene matches: 10. CDR3 region: CASSSGGTGYMNTEAFF. Written as DNA, the CDR3 is TGTGCCAGCAGCTCCGGGGGGACAGGCTACATGAACACTGAAGCTTTCTTT.

This rearrangement joins TRBV7-8 to TRBJ2-7; a possible D gene is TRBD2 (6 bases). The germline V gene encodes CDR1 SGHVS and CDR2 FQNEAQ. There are 14 residues in the CDR3. V lost 1 base and J 1 base, leaving 8 bases between the germline ends. CDR3 region: CASSLVGGSYEQYF. CDR3 in DNA: TGTGCCAGCAGCTTAGTGGGGGGTTCCTACGAGCAGTACTTC.

This rearrangement joins TRBV7-9 to TRBJ1-1, with a weak D call TRBD1 (5 bases). This CDR3 spans 15 amino acids. Germline assignment: CDR1 SEHNR and CDR2 FQNEAQ (reference sequence). The V gene lost 2 bases and the J gene lost 1 base, with 11 bases spanning the gap. CDR3 loop: CASSLHAGENTEAFF. Here the CDR3 DNA reads TGTGCCAGCAGCTTACACGCGGGGGAGAACACTGAAGCTTTCTTT.

The chain couples TRBV12-3 or TRBV12-4 to TRBJ2-3; 9 nucleotides agree with TRBD1. The length of the CDR3 is 13 residues. Unmatched junction bases numbered 3, after V lost 5 bases and J lost 6 bases. CDR3 protein: CASSTGTGDTQYF. The CDR3 nucleotides read TGTGCCAGCAGTACTGGGACAGGGGATACGCAGTATTTT.

The genes are TRBV19 and TRBJ1-1; D is undetermined. The CDR3 has 15 residues. Deletions cut 6 bases from V and 4 bases from J, with 18 bases between. Germline V CDR1 and CDR2: LNHDA, SQIVND (reference sequence). Here the CDR3 reads CASRTLAGVITEAFF. Here the CDR3 DNA reads TGTGCCAGTAGGACGTTAGCGGGCGTGATCACTGAAGCTTTCTTT.

For the CDR3, the DNA is TGTGCCAGCAGTAAGGAGGACCTCCCGAACACTGAAGCTTTCTTT. This codes for CASSKEDLPNTEAFF. The J gene is TRBJ1-1, the V gene TRBV2; D remains ambiguous. CDR1 SNHLY and CDR2 FYNNEI come from the germline V gene. With 5 bases removed from V and 1 base from J, the gap between germline ends came to 14 bases. The CDR3 is 15 amino acids.

CDR3 sequence (DNA): TGTGCCAGCAGCTTATTATCCTACCAAGAGACCCAGTACTTC. Residues: CASSLLSYQETQYF. This sequence joins TRBV7-9 and TRBJ2-5; D is ambiguous. This CDR3 has 14 amino acids. Germline loops: CDR1 SEHNR, CDR2 FQNEAQ (reference sequence). V lost 2 bases and J lost 0, with 7 bases in between.

The V and J genes are TRBV28 and TRBJ1-1, with unresolved D. The CDR3 has 12 amino acids. Between the trimmed V and J ends, which lost 8 bases and 2 bases, there was a span of 9 bases. The V gene's germline CDR1 is MDHEN and CDR2 SYDVKM. CDR3 bases: TGTGCCAGCCGCCCCAGTAACACTGAAGCTTTCTTT. Translating gives CASRPSNTEAFF.

The chain couples TRBV9 to TRBJ2-7, with 12 bases matching TRBD1. CDR1 SGDLS and CDR2 YYNGEE come from the germline V gene. The V and J ends lost 3 bases and 7 bases, in that order; junction bases with no gene match: 11. The CDR3 spans 16 residues. Here the CDR3 reads CASSAGGGTGGYEQYF. DNA for the CDR3: TGTGCCAGCAGCGCCGGCGGGGGGACAGGGGGCTATGAGCAGTACTTC.

The rearrangement uses TRBV3-1 (or the pseudogene TRBV3-2) and TRBJ2-5, with 8 positions matching TRBD2. Trimming cost V 10 bases and J 1 base; bases outside gene matches: 5. From germline, CDR1 is LGHDT and CDR2 YNNKEL (reference sequence). This CDR3 is 13 amino acids long. The CDR3 spells CAISSGPQETQYF. In nucleotides, the CDR3 is TGTGCCATCTCTAGCGGGCCCCAAGAGACCCAGTACTTC.

The chain has TRBV25-1 and TRBJ2-1, with 8 bases matching TRBD2. J lost 0 bases, V lost 7 bases, and 5 bases had no gene match. The CDR3 extends over 15 amino acids. Looked up from germline, CDR1 is MGHDK and CDR2 is SYGVNS. This CDR3 is CASTREGSSYNEQFF. In nucleotides, the CDR3 is TGTGCCAGCACCCGGGAGGGGAGCTCCTACAATGAGCAGTTCTTC.

The DNA of the CDR3 is TGCAGCGTTGTTAGTGTGCATGAGCAGTTCTTC. Protein: CSVVSVHEQFF. The chain is built from TRBV29-1 and TRBJ2-1; D remains unclear. The CDR3 runs 11 residues. Per the germline V gene, CDR1 is SQVTM and CDR2 is ANQGSEA. The V gene lost 4 bases and the J gene lost 8 bases, with 9 bases spanning the gap.

This chain uses TRBV11-3 with TRBJ2-1; D perhaps matches TRBD2 (6 bases). Germline V CDR1 and CDR2: SGHNT, YENEEA. Trimming stripped 0 bases from V and 9 bases from J, with 12 bases between. The CDR3 is 14 amino acids. The DNA for the CDR3 is TGTGCCAGCAGCTTAGACCCGGGAGTAGGTGAGCAGTTCTTC. Translation: CASSLDPGVGEQFF.